The clone carrying this T cell receptor beta chain was detected once. What it binds is not known. At one of its ends the junction is not consistent with the germline gene, which may arise from a read error. An absence of ophthalmopathy progression within 18 months meant stable Graves' hyperthyroidism. The PBMCs studied were ones that came from 8 to 10 ml fresh peripheral blood. The data are from a study of T cells in Graves' hyperthyroidism and ophthalmopathy. The germline V gene has CDR1 SEHNR and CDR2 FQNEAQ (reference sequence). The CDR3 covers 15 residues. The source material, RNA transcripts, was used to amplify TCR beta CDR3 regions. HTBI primers drove first-round RT-PCR of the TCR CDR3. A single record per CDR3 protein comes from TCRdb applying MiXCR to the multiplex PCR reads. Of roughly 710,000 distinct CDR3 sequences listed, 35% are singletons. Broader study findings: Ophthalmopathy was predicted by the model a median of about 6.5 months ahead of onset.

The chain is built from TRBV7-9 and TRBJ1-1; 7 nucleotides align to TRBD1. Source material: blood. This TCR derives from a woman in her thirties or forties with Graves' hyperthyroidism. The DNA of the CDR3 is TGCGCCAGCAGCTCCCCAGGGGGATCGAACACTGAAGCTTTCTTT. Translating gives CASSSPGGSNTEAFF.